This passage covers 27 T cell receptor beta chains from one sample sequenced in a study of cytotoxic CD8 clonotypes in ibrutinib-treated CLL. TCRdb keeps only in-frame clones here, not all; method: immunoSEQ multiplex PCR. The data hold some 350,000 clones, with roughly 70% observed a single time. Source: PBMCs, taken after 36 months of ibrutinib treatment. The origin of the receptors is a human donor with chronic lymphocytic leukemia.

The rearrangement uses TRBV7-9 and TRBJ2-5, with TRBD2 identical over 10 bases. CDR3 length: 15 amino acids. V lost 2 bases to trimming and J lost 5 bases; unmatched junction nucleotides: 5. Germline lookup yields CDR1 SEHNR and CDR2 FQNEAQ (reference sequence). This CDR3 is CASSLKLAGTETQYF. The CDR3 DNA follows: TGTGCCAGCAGCTTAAAACTAGCGGGGACGGAGACCCAGTACTTC.

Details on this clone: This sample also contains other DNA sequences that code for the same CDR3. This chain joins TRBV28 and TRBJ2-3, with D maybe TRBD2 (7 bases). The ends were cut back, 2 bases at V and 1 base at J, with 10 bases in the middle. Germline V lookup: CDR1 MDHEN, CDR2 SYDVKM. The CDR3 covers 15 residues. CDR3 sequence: CASSLRGGGTDTQYF. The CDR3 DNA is TGTGCCAGCAGTTTACGAGGGGGGGGCACAGATACGCAGTATTTT.

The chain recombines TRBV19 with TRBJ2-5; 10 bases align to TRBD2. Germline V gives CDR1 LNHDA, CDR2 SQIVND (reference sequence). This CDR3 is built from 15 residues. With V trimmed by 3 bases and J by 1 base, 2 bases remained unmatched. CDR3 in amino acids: CASSILAGAQETQYF. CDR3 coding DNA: TGTGCCAGTAGTATCCTAGCGGGGGCCCAAGAGACCCAGTACTTC.

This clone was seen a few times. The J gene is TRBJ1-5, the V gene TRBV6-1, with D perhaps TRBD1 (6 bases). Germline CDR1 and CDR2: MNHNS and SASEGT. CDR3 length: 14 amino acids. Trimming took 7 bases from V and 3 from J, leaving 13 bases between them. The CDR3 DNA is TGTGCCAGCACGAAGTACAGGGACAATCAGCCCCAGCATTTT. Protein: CASTKYRDNQPQHF.

The CDR3 reads CASSQSPGSGTGFDEQYF. CDR3 in DNA: TGCGCCAGCAGCCAGTCACCGGGTTCTGGGACAGGGTTCGACGAGCAGTACTTC. This sequence joins TRBV4-1 and TRBJ2-7; TRBD1 matches at 9 bases. Germline CDR1 MGHRA, CDR2 YSYEKL. The CDR3 covers 18 residues. V dropped 3 bases and J dropped 5; count of bases not matched to a gene: 17.

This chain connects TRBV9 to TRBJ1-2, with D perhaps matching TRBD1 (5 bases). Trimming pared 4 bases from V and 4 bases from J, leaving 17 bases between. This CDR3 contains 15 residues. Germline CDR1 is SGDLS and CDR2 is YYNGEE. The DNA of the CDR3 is TGTGCCAGCAGCACCGGGACGGCCGCCCCCTATGGCTACACCTTC. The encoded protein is CASSTGTAAPYGYTF.

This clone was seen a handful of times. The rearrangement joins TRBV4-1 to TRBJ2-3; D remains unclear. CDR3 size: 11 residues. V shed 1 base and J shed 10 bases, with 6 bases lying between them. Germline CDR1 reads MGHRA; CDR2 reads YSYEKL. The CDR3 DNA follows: TGCGCCAGCAGCCAAGTGTCGTCGCAGTATTTT. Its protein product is CASSQVSSQYF.

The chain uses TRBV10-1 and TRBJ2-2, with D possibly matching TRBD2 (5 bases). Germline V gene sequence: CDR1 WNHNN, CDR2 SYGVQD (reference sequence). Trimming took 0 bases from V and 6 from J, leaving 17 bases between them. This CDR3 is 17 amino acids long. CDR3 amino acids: CASSESDLSRDPGELFF. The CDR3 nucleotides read TGCGCCAGCAGTGAGTCTGATCTCAGTCGGGATCCCGGGGAGCTGTTTTTT.

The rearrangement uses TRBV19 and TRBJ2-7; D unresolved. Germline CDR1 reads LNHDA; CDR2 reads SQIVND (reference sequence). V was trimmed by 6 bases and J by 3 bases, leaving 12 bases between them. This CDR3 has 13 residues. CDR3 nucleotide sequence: TGTGCCAGTAGCGACTCAGGAGTCTACGAGCAGTACTTC. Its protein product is CASSDSGVYEQYF.

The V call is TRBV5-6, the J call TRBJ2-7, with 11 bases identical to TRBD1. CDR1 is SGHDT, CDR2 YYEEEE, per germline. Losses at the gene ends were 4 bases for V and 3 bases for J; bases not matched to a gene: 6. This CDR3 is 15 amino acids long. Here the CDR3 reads CASSTGTGGFYEQYF. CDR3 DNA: TGTGCCAGCAGCACCGGGACAGGGGGTTTCTACGAGCAGTACTTC.

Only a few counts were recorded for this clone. CDR3 sequence reads: CASSLDGRADSPLHF. The CDR3, as DNA: TGTGCCAGCAGCTTGGATGGCAGGGCGGATTCACCCCTCCACTTT. The V and J genes are TRBV5-4 and TRBJ1-6, with a weak D call TRBD1 (5 bases). This CDR3 has 15 amino acids. With 0 bases removed from V and 8 bases from J, the gap between germline ends came to 12 bases. Germline loops: CDR1 SGHNT, CDR2 YYREEE (reference sequence).

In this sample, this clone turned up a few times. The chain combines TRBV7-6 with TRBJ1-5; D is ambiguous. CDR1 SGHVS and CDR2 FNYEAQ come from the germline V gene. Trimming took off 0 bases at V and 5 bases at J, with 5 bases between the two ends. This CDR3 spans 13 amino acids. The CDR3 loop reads CASSLALYQPQHF. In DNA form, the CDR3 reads TGTGCCAGCAGCTTAGCGCTTTATCAGCCCCAGCATTTT.

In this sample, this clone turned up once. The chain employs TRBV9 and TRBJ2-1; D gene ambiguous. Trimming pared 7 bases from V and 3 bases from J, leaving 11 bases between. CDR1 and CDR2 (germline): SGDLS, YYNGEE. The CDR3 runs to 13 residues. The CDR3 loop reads CASPSWGYNEQFF. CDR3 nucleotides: TGTGCCAGCCCATCCTGGGGCTACAATGAGCAGTTCTTC.

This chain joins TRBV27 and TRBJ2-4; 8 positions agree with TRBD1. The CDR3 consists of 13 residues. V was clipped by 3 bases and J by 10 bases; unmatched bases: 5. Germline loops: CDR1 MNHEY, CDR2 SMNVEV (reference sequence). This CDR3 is CASSFGTGWIQYF. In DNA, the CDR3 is TGTGCCAGCAGTTTTGGGACAGGCTGGATTCAGTACTTC.

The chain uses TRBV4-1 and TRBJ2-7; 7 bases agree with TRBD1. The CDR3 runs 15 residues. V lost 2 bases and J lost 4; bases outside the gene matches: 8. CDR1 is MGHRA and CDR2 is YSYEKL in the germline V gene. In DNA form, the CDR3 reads TGCGCCAGCAGCCAAACCGACAGGGTTGGTTACGAGCAGTACTTC. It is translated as CASSQTDRVGYEQYF.

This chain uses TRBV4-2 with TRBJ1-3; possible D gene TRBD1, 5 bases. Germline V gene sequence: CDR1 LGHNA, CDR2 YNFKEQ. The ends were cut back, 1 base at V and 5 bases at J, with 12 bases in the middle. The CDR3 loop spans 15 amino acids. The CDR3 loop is CASSQVRQGRNTIYF. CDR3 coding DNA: TGTGCCAGCAGCCAAGTGAGGCAGGGAAGAAACACCATATATTTT.

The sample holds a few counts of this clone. CDR3: CASRWEMNTEAFF. CDR3 nucleotides: TGCGCCAGCAGATGGGAGATGAACACTGAAGCTTTCTTT. The rearrangement links TRBV5-1 to TRBJ1-1; D uncertain. This CDR3 is built from 13 residues. Trimming removed 5 bases at V and 0 bases at J, with 8 bases between. Germline CDR1 reads SGHRS; CDR2 reads YFSETQ.

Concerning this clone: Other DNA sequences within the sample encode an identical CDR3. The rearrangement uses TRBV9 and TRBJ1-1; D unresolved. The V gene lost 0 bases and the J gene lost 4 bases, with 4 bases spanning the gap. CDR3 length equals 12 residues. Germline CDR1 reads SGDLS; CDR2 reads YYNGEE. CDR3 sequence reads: CASSVGGTEAFF. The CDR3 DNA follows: TGTGCCAGCAGCGTAGGTGGCACTGAAGCTTTCTTT.

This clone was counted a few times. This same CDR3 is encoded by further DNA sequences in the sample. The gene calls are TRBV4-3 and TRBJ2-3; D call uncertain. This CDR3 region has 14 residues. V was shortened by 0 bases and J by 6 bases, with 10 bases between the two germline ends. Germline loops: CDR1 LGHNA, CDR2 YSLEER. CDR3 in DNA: TGCGCCAGCAGCCAAGATTCAGGAACCGATACGCAGTATTTT. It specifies CASSQDSGTDTQYF.

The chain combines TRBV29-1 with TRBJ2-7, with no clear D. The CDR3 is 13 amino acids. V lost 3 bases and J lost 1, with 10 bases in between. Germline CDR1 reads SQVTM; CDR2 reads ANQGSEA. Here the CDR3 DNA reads TGCAGCGTTGACCTTGGCAGATCCTACGAGCAGTACTTC. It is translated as CSVDLGRSYEQYF.

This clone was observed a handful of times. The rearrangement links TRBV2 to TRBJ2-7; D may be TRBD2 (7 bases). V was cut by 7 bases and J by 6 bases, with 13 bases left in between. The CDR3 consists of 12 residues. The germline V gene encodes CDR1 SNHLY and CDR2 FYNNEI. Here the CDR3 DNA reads TGTGCCAGCAAAGGCGGGGGCCTCGAGCAGTACTTC. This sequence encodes CASKGGGLEQYF.

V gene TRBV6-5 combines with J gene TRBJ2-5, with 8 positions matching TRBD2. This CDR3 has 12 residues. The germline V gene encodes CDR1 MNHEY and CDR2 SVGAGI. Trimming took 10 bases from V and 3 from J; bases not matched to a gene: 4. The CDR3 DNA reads TGTGCCACGGGGGGGGTTGAAGAGACCCAGTACTTC. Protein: CATGGVEETQYF.

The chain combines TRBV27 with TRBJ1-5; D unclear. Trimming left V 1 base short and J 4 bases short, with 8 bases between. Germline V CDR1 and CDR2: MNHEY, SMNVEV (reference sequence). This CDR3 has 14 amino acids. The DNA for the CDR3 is TGTGCCAGCAGTTTATGGTCGGAGAATCAGCCCCAGCATTTT. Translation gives CASSLWSENQPQHF.

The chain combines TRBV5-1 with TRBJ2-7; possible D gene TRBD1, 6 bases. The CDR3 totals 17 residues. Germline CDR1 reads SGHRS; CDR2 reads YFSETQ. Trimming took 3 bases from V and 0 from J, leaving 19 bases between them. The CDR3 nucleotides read TGCGCCAGCAGCTGGCCTCAGGGGCGGATGAGCTCCTACGAGCAGTACTTC. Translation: CASSWPQGRMSSYEQYF. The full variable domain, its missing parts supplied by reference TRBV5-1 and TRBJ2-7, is KAGVTQTPRYLIKTRGQQVTLSCSPISGHRSVSWYQQTPGQGLQFLFEYFSETQRNKGNFPGRFSGRQFSNSRSEMNVSTLELGDSALYLCASSWPQGRMSSYEQYFGPGTRLTVT.

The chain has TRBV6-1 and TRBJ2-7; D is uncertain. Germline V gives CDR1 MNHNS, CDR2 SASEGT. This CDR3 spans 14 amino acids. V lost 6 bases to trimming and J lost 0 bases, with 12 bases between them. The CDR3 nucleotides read TGTGCCAGCAGGACCACGACAAACTCCTACGAGCAGTACTTC. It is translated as CASRTTTNSYEQYF.

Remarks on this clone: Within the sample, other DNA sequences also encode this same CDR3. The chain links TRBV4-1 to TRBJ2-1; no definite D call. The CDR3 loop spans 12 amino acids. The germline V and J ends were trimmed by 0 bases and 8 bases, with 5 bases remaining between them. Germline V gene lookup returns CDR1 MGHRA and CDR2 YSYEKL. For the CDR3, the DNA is TGCGCCAGCAGCCAAGACGGGTATGAGCAGTTCTTC. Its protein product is CASSQDGYEQFF.

The CDR3 nucleotides read TGTGCCTCCCGGACAGCTCTATTCACAGATACGCAGTATTTT. This translates into CASRTALFTDTQYF. This rearrangement joins TRBV6-5 to TRBJ2-3, with D maybe TRBD1 (6 bases). CDR1 is MNHEY and CDR2 is SVGAGI in the germline V gene. The CDR3 runs 14 residues. V lost 11 bases and J lost 2, with 17 bases in between.